This is a list of T cell receptor beta chains from one sample in a study of T cell responses to AZD1222 COVID-19 vaccine. The method was immunoSEQ multiplex PCR; TCRdb's version includes in-frame clones alone and lacks a portion of them. The sample has over 90,000 clones; around 89% are singletons. Source: peripheral blood, taken 28 days after the second AZD1222 dose. The origin of the receptors is an adult who received the AZD1222 COVID-19 vaccine. CDR3s include the opening cysteine and the closing phenylalanine or tryptophan. A D gene is named only where the DNA matches it firmly. The listing skips clone size in some rows; elsewhere it reads once, few, many or a size class.

TRBJ2-1	TRBV28	.	TRBD2	CASRVGTSGYNEQFF	TGTGCCAGTAGGGTGGGGACTAGCGGCTACAATGAGCAGTTCTTC
TRBJ2-3	TRBV6-6	medium-sized	.	CASSYSSSTEKQYF	TGTGCCAGCAGTTACTCGAGTTCCACAGAAAAGCAGTATTTT
TRBJ1-1	TRBV5-1	.	TRBD1	CASSRGTGGRLDTEAFF	TGCGCCAGCAGCCGCGGGACAGGGGGCAGGTTGGACACTGAAGCTTTCTTT
TRBJ2-7	TRBV6-5	.	TRBD1	CASRAGTGAGEQYF	TGTGCCAGCAGGGCCGGGACAGGGGCGGGCGAGCAGTACTTC
TRBJ2-3	TRBV18	.	TRBD2	CASSPQASGRSGVNTQYF	TGTGCCAGCTCACCACAGGCTAGCGGGAGATCTGGGGTCAATACGCAGTATTTT
TRBJ1-2	TRBV18	.	.	CASSPPQGSMGGRYGYTF	TGTGCCAGCTCACCCCCCCAAGGGTCGATGGGGGGAAGGTATGGCTACACCTTC
TRBJ1-2	TRBV2	once	.	CASSEEVNYGYTF	TGTGCCAGCAGTGAGGAGGTTAACTATGGCTACACCTTC
TRBJ2-3	TRBV5-4	once	TRBD2	CASMRVAGGPVTDTQYF	TGTGCCAGCATGCGAGTAGCGGGGGGGCCAGTGACAGATACGCAGTATTTT
TRBJ2-3	TRBV7-8	.	.	CASSLGGATDTQYF	TGTGCCAGCAGCCTTGGCGGGGCCACAGATACGCAGTATTTT
TRBJ2-1	TRBV10-1	.	TRBD1	CASRESGTGREQFF	TGCGCCAGCAGAGAATCCGGGACAGGGAGGGAGCAGTTCTTC
TRBJ2-5	TRBV20-1	once	.	CSASYETQYF	TGCAGTGCTTCCTACGAGACCCAGTACTTC
TRBJ2-3	TRBV4-3	.	TRBD2	CASSQDWTSGGAGDTQYF	TGCGCCAGCAGCCAAGATTGGACTAGCGGGGGGGCCGGAGATACGCAGTATTTT
TRBJ2-1	TRBV19	once	.	CASRTWQGDVGEQFF	TGTGCCAGTAGAACCTGGCAGGGTGATGTCGGTGAGCAGTTCTTC